A selection of T cell receptor beta chains follows, all from one sample in a study of technical replicates of blood from a few donors. Repertoires were generated with immunoSEQ multiplex PCR, while TCRdb's copy carries only in-frame clones and drops some. The sample contains roughly 87,000 clones, over 75% of which appear only once. Sequences were obtained from T cells isolated from PBMCs. These receptors were taken from a human donor in good health. Both conserved end residues are part of each CDR3. The order of the fields is clone size, J gene, D gene, V gene, CDR3 DNA, CDR3 protein. The D gene is left open where the match is weak. Only part of the rows carry a size: once, few, many, or a class if the clone is expanded.

NA	TRBJ2-1	TRBD2	TRBV9	TGTGCCAGCAGCGTAGACGGGAGGGAAGGTAATGAGCAGTTCTTC	CASSVDGREGNEQFF
NA	TRBJ1-1	NA	TRBV7-8	TGTGCCAGCGTCATGAGAGGGATCGGTGGACGGACTAACACTGAAGCTTTCTTT	CASVMRGIGGRTNTEAFF
NA	TRBJ1-1	NA	TRBV19	TGTGCCAGTAGTATAGATGGGGGGGTCGACACTGAAGCTTTCTTT	CASSIDGGVDTEAFF
once	TRBJ2-5	NA	TRBV4-3	TGCGCCAGCAGCCAAGAGTCAGGGGAAGAGACCCAGTACTTC	CASSQESGEETQYF
NA	TRBJ2-3	TRBD2	TRBV29-1	TGCAGCGTTCTCCCACATTTCCCAGCGGGAGGTTCAGATACGCAGTATTTT	CSVLPHFPAGGSDTQYF
NA	TRBJ2-3	TRBD2	TRBV2	TGTGCCACCAACCCAGCGGGAGTGCCCACAGATACGCAGTATTTT	CATNPAGVPTDTQYF
NA	TRBJ2-2	TRBD2	TRBV19	TGTGCCAGTAGTCAACTAGCGACGAACACCGGGGAGCTGTTTTTT	CASSQLATNTGELFF
NA	TRBJ2-2	TRBD1	TRBV27	TGTGCCAGCAGTTTACTAGGGGGCGAGAACACCGGGGAGCTGTTTTTT	CASSLLGGENTGELFF
NA	TRBJ1-2	TRBD1	TRBV10-3	TGTGCCACGGGACAGGGAGAAGGCTACACCTTC	CATGQGEGYTF
once	TRBJ2-5	NA	TRBV11-3	TGTGCCAGCAGCTTATCAGGGCGGGAGACCCAGTACTTC	CASSLSGRETQYF
NA	TRBJ1-4	TRBD1	TRBV10-3	TGTGCCACCACTAGGGACAGGACTCTTGAAAAACTGTTTTTT	CATTRDRTLEKLFF
NA	TRBJ2-2	NA	TRBV2	TGTGCCGGGAAACAGGGTGCGAACACCGGGGAGCTGTTTTTT	CAGKQGANTGELFF
NA	TRBJ2-5	TRBD2	TRBV30	TGTGCCTGCAATAGCGGGAGGGCCGGAGAGACCCAGTACTTC	CACNSGRAGETQYF
NA	TRBJ2-7	NA	TRBV29-1	TGCAGCGTTGGGAGCCCCCGGACCTACGAGCAGTACTTC	CSVGSPRTYEQYF